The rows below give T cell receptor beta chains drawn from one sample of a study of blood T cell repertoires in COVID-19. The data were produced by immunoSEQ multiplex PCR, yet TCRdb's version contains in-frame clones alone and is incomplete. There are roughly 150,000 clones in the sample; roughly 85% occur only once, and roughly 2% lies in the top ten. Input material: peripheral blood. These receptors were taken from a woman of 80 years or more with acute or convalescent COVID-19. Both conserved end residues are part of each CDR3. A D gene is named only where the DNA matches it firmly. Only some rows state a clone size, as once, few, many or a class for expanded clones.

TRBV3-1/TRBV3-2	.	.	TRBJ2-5	CASSQDQGETQYF	TGTGCCAGCAGCCAAGACCAGGGGGAGACCCAGTACTTC
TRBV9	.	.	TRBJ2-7	CASSATVQGPYEQYF	TGTGCCAGCAGCGCGACAGTCCAAGGGCCCTACGAGCAGTACTTC
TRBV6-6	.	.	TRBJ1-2	CASSYTRGNGYTF	TGTGCCAGCAGTTACACCCGAGGAAATGGCTACACCTTC
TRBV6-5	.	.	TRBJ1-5	CASILVGGSNQPQHF	.
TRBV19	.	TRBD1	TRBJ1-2	CASGTGGYGYTF	TGTGCCAGCGGGACAGGCGGGTATGGCTACACCTTC
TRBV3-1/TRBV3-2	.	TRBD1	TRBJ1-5	CASSQDAPGGQPQHF	TGTGCCAGCAGCCAAGATGCCCCAGGGGGTCAGCCCCAGCATTTT
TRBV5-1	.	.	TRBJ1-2	CASSLTGNDYGYTF	TGCGCCAGCAGCTTGACAGGGAACGACTATGGCTACACCTTC
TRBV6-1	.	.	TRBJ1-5	CASSEAYSNQPQHF	TGTGCCAGCAGTGAAGCGTATAGCAATCAGCCCCAGCATTTT
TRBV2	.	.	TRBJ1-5	CASSEQGVSNQPQHF	TGTGCCAGCAGTGAACAGGGTGTTAGCAATCAGCCCCAGCATTTT
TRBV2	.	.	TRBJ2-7	CASSLETVTYEQYF	TGTGCCAGCAGTTTGGAGACAGTGACCTACGAGCAGTACTTC
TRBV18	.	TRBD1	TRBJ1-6	CASSPDRGGSPLHF	TGTGCCAGCTCACCAGACAGGGGGGGTTCACCCCTCCACTTT
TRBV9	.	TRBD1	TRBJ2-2	CASSPRTGGWTGELFF	TGTGCCAGCAGCCCGAGGACAGGGGGCTGGACCGGGGAGCTGTTTTTT
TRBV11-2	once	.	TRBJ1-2	CASSLAETGDINYGYTF	TGTGCCAGCAGCTTAGCTGAGACAGGAGATATAAACTATGGCTACACCTTC
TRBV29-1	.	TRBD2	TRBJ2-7	CSVRGTSGGGTTYEQYF	TGCAGCGTTCGAGGGACTAGCGGAGGGGGGACGACCTACGAGCAGTACTTC
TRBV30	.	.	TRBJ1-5	CAWGDRDQPQHF	TGTGCCTGGGGTGATCGCGATCAGCCCCAGCATTTT
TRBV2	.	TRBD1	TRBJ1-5	CASSPGQGLGQPQHF	TGTGCCAGCAGCCCGGGACAGGGATTAGGGCAGCCCCAGCATTTT
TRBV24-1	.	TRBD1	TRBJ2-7	CATSDPGQGDYEQYF	TGTGCCACCAGTGACCCCGGACAGGGGGACTACGAGCAGTACTTC
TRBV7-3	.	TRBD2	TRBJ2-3	CASSPGLAASTDTQYF	TGTGCCAGCAGCCCAGGACTAGCGGCTTCCACAGATACGCAGTATTTT
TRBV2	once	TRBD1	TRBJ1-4	CASSAGTGSEKLFF	TGTGCCAGCAGTGCCGGGACAGGGAGTGAAAAACTGTTTTTT
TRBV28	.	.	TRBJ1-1	CASSLPQKTPGHNTEAFF	TGTGCCAGCAGTTTACCTCAAAAGACTCCGGGACACAACACTGAAGCTTTCTTT
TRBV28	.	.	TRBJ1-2	CATKGMAGVYGYTF	TGTGCCACTAAAGGCATGGCAGGCGTCTATGGCTACACCTTC
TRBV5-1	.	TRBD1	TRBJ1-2	CASSPGQGAVYGYTF	TGCGCCAGCAGCCCGGGACAGGGGGCAGTTTATGGCTACACCTTC
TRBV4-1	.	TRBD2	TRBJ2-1	CASSWPSGGASSGEQFF	TGCGCCAGCAGCTGGCCTAGCGGGGGGGCGAGCTCTGGTGAGCAGTTCTTC
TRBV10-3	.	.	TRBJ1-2	CAISERQGSYGYTF	TGTGCCATCAGTGAGCGGCAGGGGAGCTATGGCTACACCTTC
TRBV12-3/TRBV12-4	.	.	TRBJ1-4	CASSHATDEKLFF	TGTGCCAGCAGCCACGCTACGGATGAAAAACTGTTTTTT
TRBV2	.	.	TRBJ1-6	CARTGGNSYNSPLHF	TGTGCCAGGACGGGGGGAAACTCCTATAATTCACCCCTCCACTTT
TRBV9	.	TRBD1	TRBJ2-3	CASSSRQGALADTQYF	TGTGCCAGCAGCTCCCGACAGGGGGCGCTGGCAGATACGCAGTATTTT
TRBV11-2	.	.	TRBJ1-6	CASSPPWAQVNSPLHF	TGTGCCAGCAGCCCACCATGGGCCCAAGTAAATTCACCCCTCCACTTT
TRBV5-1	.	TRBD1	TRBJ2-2	CASSWAGTGGTGELFF	TGCGCCAGCAGCTGGGCCGGGACAGGGGGAACCGGGGAGCTGTTTTTT
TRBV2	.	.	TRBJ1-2	CASSIQEYGYTF	TGTGCCAGCAGCATCCAGGAATATGGCTACACCTTC
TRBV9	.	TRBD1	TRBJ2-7	CASSVGDRSYEQYF	TGTGCCAGCAGCGTAGGGGACAGGAGCTACGAGCAGTACTTC
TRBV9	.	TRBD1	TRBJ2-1	CASSVRDRNNEQFF	TGTGCCAGCAGCGTCCGGGACAGAAACAATGAGCAGTTCTTC
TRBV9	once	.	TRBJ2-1	CASSNVQGNEQFF	TGTGCCAGCAGCAACGTCCAGGGGAATGAGCAGTTCTTC
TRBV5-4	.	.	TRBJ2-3	CASSPRRTDTQYF	TGTGCCAGCAGCCCCCGTCGCACAGATACGCAGTATTTT
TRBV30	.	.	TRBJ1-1	CAWSVQGNTEAFF	TGTGCCTGGAGTGTTCAGGGTAACACTGAAGCTTTCTTT
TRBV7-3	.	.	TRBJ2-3	CASSLQGNTDTQYF	TGTGCCAGCAGCTTACAGGGTAACACAGATACGCAGTATTTT
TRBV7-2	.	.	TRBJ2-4	CASSAGRLAKNIQYF	TGTGCCAGCAGCGCGGGGCGTCTAGCCAAAAACATTCAGTACTTC
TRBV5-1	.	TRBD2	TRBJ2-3	CASSGLAGGTDTQYF	TGCGCCAGCAGCGGACTAGCGGGAGGAACAGATACGCAGTATTTT
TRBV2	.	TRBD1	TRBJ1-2	CASSEELGTGRYTF	TGTGCCAGCAGTGAAGAGTTAGGGACAGGACGCTACACCTTC
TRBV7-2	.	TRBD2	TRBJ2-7	CASSPTRLAEGEQYF	TGTGCCAGCAGCCCAACCAGGCTAGCGGAGGGAGAGCAGTACTTC
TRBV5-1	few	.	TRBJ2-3	CASSYFRGNQNTQYF	TGCGCCAGCAGCTATTTCCGCGGGAACCAGAATACGCAGTATTTT
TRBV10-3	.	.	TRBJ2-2	CAISVLRETGELFF	TGTGCCATCAGTGTCCTCAGGGAAACCGGGGAGCTGTTTTTT
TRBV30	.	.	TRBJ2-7	CAWSKDRTQPEQYF	TGTGCCTGGAGTAAAGACAGAACTCAACCCGAGCAGTACTTC
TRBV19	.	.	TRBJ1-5	CASSISGYQPQHF	TGTGCCAGTAGTATATCAGGTTATCAGCCCCAGCATTTT
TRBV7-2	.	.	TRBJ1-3	CASSPSDVTGVLLIYF	TGTGCCAGCAGCCCCTCGGATGTGACAGGAGTCTTGCTCATATATTTT
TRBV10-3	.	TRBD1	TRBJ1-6	CAIRTGTDNSPLHF	TGTGCCATCAGGACCGGGACAGATAATTCACCCCTCCACTTT
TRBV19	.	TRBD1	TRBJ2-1	CASSPDRVVEQFF	TGTGCCAGTAGTCCCGACAGGGTGGTTGAGCAGTTCTTC
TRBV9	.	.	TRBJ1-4	CASSVAGRGEKLFF	TGTGCCAGCAGCGTAGCAGGGAGGGGAGAAAAACTGTTTTTT
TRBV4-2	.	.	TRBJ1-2	CASSQDPGSGGSSPGYTF	TGTGCCAGCAGCCAAGATCCCGGATCGGGGGGTTCATCTCCTGGCTACACCTTC
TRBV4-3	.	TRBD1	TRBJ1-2	CASSSDGDSPYGYTF	TGCGCCAGCAGCTCCGATGGGGACAGCCCTTATGGCTACACCTTC
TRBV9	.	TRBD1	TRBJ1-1	CASSVVSGQGGTEAFF	TGTGCCAGCAGCGTAGTCTCGGGACAGGGAGGCACTGAAGCTTTCTTT
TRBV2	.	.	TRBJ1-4	CASSPAGALGEKLFF	TGTGCCAGCAGCCCTGCTGGAGCTTTAGGCGAAAAACTGTTTTTT
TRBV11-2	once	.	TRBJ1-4	CASSPSWGEVLAF	TGTGCCAGCAGCCCTAGCTGGGGGGAGGTCCTTGCTTTT
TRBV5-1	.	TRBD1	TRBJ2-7	CASSLTGTAPYEQYF	TGCGCCAGCAGCTTAACCGGGACAGCTCCCTACGAGCAGTACTTC
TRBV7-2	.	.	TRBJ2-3	CASSAEGFQRATDTQYF	TGTGCCAGCAGCGCCGAAGGGTTCCAGCGGGCCACAGATACGCAGTATTTT
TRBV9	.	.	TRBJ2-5	CASSVAGLETQYF	TGTGCCAGCAGCGTAGCAGGGCTAGAGACCCAGTACTTC
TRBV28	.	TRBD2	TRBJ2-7	CASSPPGLTYEQYF	TGTGCCAGCAGTCCACCGGGACTAACCTACGAGCAGTACTTC